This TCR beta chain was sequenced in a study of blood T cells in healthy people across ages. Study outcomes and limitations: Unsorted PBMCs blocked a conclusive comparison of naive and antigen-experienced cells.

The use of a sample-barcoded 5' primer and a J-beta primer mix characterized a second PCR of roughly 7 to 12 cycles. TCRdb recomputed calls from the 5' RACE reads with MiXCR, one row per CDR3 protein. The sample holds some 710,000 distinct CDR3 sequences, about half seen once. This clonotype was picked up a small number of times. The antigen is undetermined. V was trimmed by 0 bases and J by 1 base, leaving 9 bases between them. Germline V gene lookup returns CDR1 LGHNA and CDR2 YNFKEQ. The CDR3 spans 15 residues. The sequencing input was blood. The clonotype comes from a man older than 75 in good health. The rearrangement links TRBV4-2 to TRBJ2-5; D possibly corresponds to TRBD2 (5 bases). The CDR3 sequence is CASSQDPGSQETQYF. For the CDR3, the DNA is TGTGCCAGCAGCCAAGACCCGGGATCCCAAGAGACCCAGTACTTC.